Listed here is a single TCR beta chain. The antigen is undetermined. These data belong to a study of graft-versus-host responses after intestinal transplantation. Across the study: Isolated intestinal, liver-intestinal, or multivisceral transplants had been given to the recipients.

The CDR3 loop spans 15 amino acids. Per germline, CDR1 MDHEN and CDR2 SYDVKM. Unmatched junction bases numbered 11, after V lost 5 bases and J lost 6 bases. Overall study findings and caveats: The marrow of recipients harbored GvH clones, and ileum or blood showed some of them first. Individuals carrying graft-donor T cell macrochimerism showed high graft-versus-host to host-versus-graft clonal ratios in allografts.

Produced via immunoSEQ multiplex PCR; TCRdb's table is partial and in-frame only. The sample includes approximately 37,000 clones, roughly 93% of them seen just once. The chain carries TRBV28 and TRBJ1-1, with TRBD1 matching over 8 bases. The receptor comes from a human patient who received an intestinal transplant, so some T cells may come from the graft donor. The material sequenced was PBMCs, taken 700 to 750 days after intestinal transplantation. CDR3 sequence reads: CASSTPTGANAEAFF. DNA of the CDR3: TGTGCCAGCAGTACACCGACAGGGGCTAACGCTGAAGCTTTCTTT.